This T cell receptor (beta chain) comes out of a study of blood T cell repertoires in COVID-19. Looked up from germline, CDR1 is MGHDK and CDR2 is SYGVNS. The CDR3 is 13 amino acids. Original data processing: The assay estimated nucleated cells by amplifying reference gene primers. Assay used: immunoSEQ multiplex PCR; TCRdb lists only in-frame clones, some missing. V, J and clone size derive from that table, while D and trimming were established from the DNA sequence. Among approximately 500,000 clones listed, roughly 87% were seen once. With respect to this clone: Germline is not matched at one junction end, which may reflect a read error.

The rearrangement uses TRBV25-1 and TRBJ1-2, with TRBD1 identical over 9 bases. The sequenced sample consisted of peripheral blood. The origin of this receptor is a man younger than 30 with COVID-19, enrolled during active disease. CDR3 sequence (DNA): TGTGCCAGCAGTGAATATGGGACAGGGCCTCCTGCCTTC. Protein sequence: CASSEYGTGPPAF.